These 8 T cell receptor beta chains were all obtained from the same sample, sequenced in a study of shared clonotypes between healthy human individuals (dated by TCRdb to 2020 to 2021). The library was built by means of the immunoSEQ multiplex PCR assay. The immuneACCESS repertoire file appears here via TCRdb, limited to in-frame rearrangements. These files lack a portion of the clones; in checked studies, under half of the deficit traces to unresolved V genes, and the cause of the others is not known. In all, the sample holds about 1,500,000 clones, and 96% of those were seen once. The biggest ten clones account for about 1.2% of the sample. The source material was naive CD4+ T cells sorted from blood. The intended sense of this specimen's cell subset or site label: CD45RA+ positively selected. The origin of the receptors is a man younger than 45 in good health.

The chain combines TRBV18 with TRBJ2-2, with D unresolved. CDR3 length equals 15 residues. CDR1 KGHSH and CDR2 LQKENI come from the germline V gene. V lost 2 bases, J lost 0 bases, and 7 bases lay in between. CDR3 sequence: CASSPVGSNTGELFF. The CDR3 DNA is TGTGCCAGCTCACCAGTTGGATCGAACACCGGGGAGCTGTTTTTT.

This rearrangement joins TRBV5-1 to TRBJ2-1, with 11 bases lining up with TRBD2. The CDR3 extends over 15 amino acids. Trimming removed 0 bases from V and 9 bases from J; junction bases left unmatched: 5. The germline gives CDR1 SGHRS, CDR2 YFSETQ. DNA of the CDR3: TGCGCCAGCAGCTTGGGGGGACTAGCGGTGAGTGAGCAGTTCTTC. Amino acid sequence: CASSLGGLAVSEQFF.

The chain combines TRBV19 with TRBJ2-1; a weak D match, TRBD1 (6 bases). V lost 5 bases to trimming and J lost 9 bases, with 23 bases between them. Germline V CDR1 and CDR2: LNHDA, SQIVND (reference sequence). The CDR3 spans 16 residues. CDR3 sequence (DNA): TGTGCCAGTAGTCCCCCCGGCAGGGGAGAGGTGGCTGAGCAGTTCTTC. Protein: CASSPPGRGEVAEQFF.

The CDR3 DNA reads TGTGCCAGCAGTCTCCAGTCCGGGGAGCTGTTTTTT. Protein sequence: CASSLQSGELFF. This chain uses TRBV28 with TRBJ2-2, with no clear D. The CDR3 sequence is 12 residues long. Germline CDR1 and CDR2: MDHEN and SYDVKM. Between the trimmed V and J ends, which lost 5 bases and 6 bases, there was a span of 7 bases.

This chain links TRBV7-8 with TRBJ2-3, with a weak D call TRBD2 (7 bases). CDR3 length: 16 residues. Trimming removed 2 bases from V and 3 bases from J, with 15 bases in between. Germline CDR1 and CDR2: SGHVS and FQNEAQ. The CDR3 nucleotides are TGTGCCAGCAGCTTAAATCCGGGGGGCCGTACAGATACGCAGTATTTT. Its translation: CASSLNPGGRTDTQYF.

The chain recombines TRBV28 with TRBJ1-5, with 8 bases fitting TRBD1. Trimming cost V 3 bases and J 5 bases; bases outside gene matches: 9. This CDR3 is built from 16 residues. In germline, CDR1 is MDHEN, CDR2 SYDVKM. The DNA of the CDR3 is TGTGCCAGCAGTTTTTCGGCAGGGGGCTCAGATCAGCCCCAGCATTTT. Amino acid sequence: CASSFSAGGSDQPQHF.

The gene calls are TRBV5-1 and TRBJ2-1; 9 bases line up with TRBD1. CDR1 and CDR2 (germline): SGHRS, YFSETQ. This CDR3 has 15 residues. Trimming cost V 4 bases and J 5 bases; bases outside gene matches: 7. CDR3 nucleotide sequence: TGCGCCAGCAGCCCGCCCGGACAGGGGAACAATGAGCAGTTCTTC. Protein sequence: CASSPPGQGNNEQFF. Looking up the rest from reference TRBV5-1 and TRBJ2-1 gives the full variable domain: KAGVTQTPRYLIKTRGQQVTLSCSPISGHRSVSWYQQTPGQGLQFLFEYFSETQRNKGNFPGRFSGRQFSNSRSEMNVSTLELGDSALYLCASSPPGQGNNEQFFGPGTRLTVL.

The chain employs TRBV19 and TRBJ2-3, with TRBD1 matching 9 bases. Germline V gene lookup returns CDR1 LNHDA and CDR2 SQIVND (reference sequence). The CDR3 runs to 15 residues. The ends lost 8 bases at V and 2 bases at J; junction bases unmatched: 8. The CDR3 loop is CASGPGTGHTDTQYF. The CDR3 nucleotides read TGTGCCAGTGGGCCCGGGACAGGGCACACAGATACGCAGTATTTT.